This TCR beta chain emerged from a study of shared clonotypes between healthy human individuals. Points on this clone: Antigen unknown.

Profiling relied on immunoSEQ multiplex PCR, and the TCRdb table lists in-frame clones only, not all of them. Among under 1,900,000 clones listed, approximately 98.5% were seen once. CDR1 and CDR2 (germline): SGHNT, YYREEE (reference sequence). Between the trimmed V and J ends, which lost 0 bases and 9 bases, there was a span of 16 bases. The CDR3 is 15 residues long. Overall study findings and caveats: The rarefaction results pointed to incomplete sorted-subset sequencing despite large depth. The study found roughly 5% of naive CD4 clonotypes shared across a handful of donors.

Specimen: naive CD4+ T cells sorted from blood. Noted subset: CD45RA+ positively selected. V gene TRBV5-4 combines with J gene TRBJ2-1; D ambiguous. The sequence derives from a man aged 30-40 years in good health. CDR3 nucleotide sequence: TGTGCCAGCAGCTTGGGTGGGTTGGTGAATAGTGAGCAGTTCTTC. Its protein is CASSLGGLVNSEQFF.